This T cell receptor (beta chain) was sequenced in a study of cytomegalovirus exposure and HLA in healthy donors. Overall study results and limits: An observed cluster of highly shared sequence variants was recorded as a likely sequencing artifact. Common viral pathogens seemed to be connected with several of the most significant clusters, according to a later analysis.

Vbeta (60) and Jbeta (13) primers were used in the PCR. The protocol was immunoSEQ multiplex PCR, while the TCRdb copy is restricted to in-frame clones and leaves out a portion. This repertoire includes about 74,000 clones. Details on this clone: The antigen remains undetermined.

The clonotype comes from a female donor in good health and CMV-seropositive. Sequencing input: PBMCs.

CDR3 amino acids: CAISPGQRNYGYTF. The CDR3 DNA follows: TGTGCCATCAGTCCGGGACAGAGAAACTATGGCTACACCTTC. V and J are TRBV10-3 and TRBJ1-2; 7 nucleotides line up with TRBD1. The CDR3 consists of 14 residues. In germline, CDR1 is ENHRY, CDR2 SYGVKD. V gave up 5 bases and J gave up 2 bases; unmatched junction bases: 5.